Listed below are T cell receptor beta chains from one sample, sequenced in a study of early T cells in non-severe SARS-CoV-2 infection. TCRdb analysed the 5' RACE reads with MiXCR anew, one entry per CDR3 protein. Of about 60,000 distinct CDR3 sequences in the sample, 9.1% were seen once. Sequences were obtained from whole blood. The receptors shown here come from an adult who was a healthcare worker with PCR-confirmed SARS-CoV-2 infection or an uninfected control (not recorded which). Each CDR3 is given without its conserved first and last residue. For some rows the clone size is stated as once, few or many, or as a class when expanded; others skip it.

j_call | v_call | clone_size | cdr3_aa
TRBJ2-5 | TRBV18 | few | ASSRDSQETQY
TRBJ2-3 | TRBV7-8 | few | ASSPTTQQTDTQY
TRBJ2-7 | TRBV6-1 | many | ASNRDAPYEQY
TRBJ2-3 | TRBV20-1 | NA | SARDQGGTDTQY
TRBJ1-2 | TRBV27 | NA | ASSTGTGGFYGYGYT
TRBJ2-5 | TRBV4-3 | NA | ASSHSGTGQETQY
TRBJ2-5 | TRBV6-5 | many | ASSSPTRAQETQY
TRBJ2-3 | TRBV7-2 | NA | ASSLGPGRDTQY
TRBJ2-7 | TRBV5-1 | many | ASSPVAVSSYEQY
TRBJ2-7 | TRBV30 | NA | AWSGLIGYEQY
TRBJ2-2 | TRBV18 | NA | ASSPSSAGTGELF
TRBJ2-5 | TRBV3-1 | few | ASSQALATQTQY
TRBJ2-3 | TRBV6-2/TRBV6-3 | few | ASSYSWTSLKADTQY
TRBJ2-7 | TRBV6-5 | many | ASSRLDRGHEQY
TRBJ2-2 | TRBV7-6 | many | ASSLRGTGELF
TRBJ1-6 | TRBV27 | few | ASSSYAGNSPLH
TRBJ2-5 | TRBV6-2/TRBV6-3 | few | ASIVGGGQETQY
TRBJ2-3 | TRBV29-1 | NA | SLPMRREITDTQY
TRBJ2-5 | TRBV5-1 | NA | ASNLQGAGETQY
TRBJ2-3 | TRBV20-1 | NA | TGLGRDTQY
TRBJ2-6 | TRBV7-3 | few | ASSLMHNSGANVLT
TRBJ2-3 | TRBV12-3/TRBV12-4 | once | ASSFSGSRTDTQY
TRBJ2-7 | TRBV20-1 | many | SAGHRVSYEQY
TRBJ2-2 | TRBV6-5 | many | ASGRVLAGTGELF
TRBJ2-3 | TRBV12-3/TRBV12-4 | NA | ASSFGLAVFTDTQY
TRBJ2-1 | TRBV21-1 | few | ASKNGRPYNEQF
TRBJ2-7 | TRBV11-2 | many | ASSTYRDRAYEQY
TRBJ2-5 | TRBV11-2 | many | ASRRRQVQETQY
TRBJ2-5 | TRBV5-4 | few | ASSLATSGRRIRETQY
TRBJ2-1 | TRBV27 | NA | ASRATTRPDRWAYNEQF
TRBJ2-5 | TRBV3-1 | NA | ASSQDYSGGY
TRBJ2-1 | TRBV27 | few | ASSLSSGSYEQF
TRBJ1-3 | TRBV7-2 | NA | ASGPAY
TRBJ1-5 | TRBV12-3/TRBV12-4 | NA | ASSFRQQPQH
TRBJ2-1 | TRBV20-1 | many | SAQGATDLSYNEQF
TRBJ2-7 | TRBV9 | many | ASSPSGGWGYEQY
TRBJ1-4 | TRBV12-3/TRBV12-4 | many | ASSEGHNEKLF
TRBJ2-1 | TRBV4-3 | NA | ASSHIQGAGINEQF
TRBJ2-2 | TRBV9 | few | ASSDGSSNTGELF